These 8 T cell receptor beta chains were all obtained from the same sample, sequenced in a study of blood T cells in healthy people across ages. The use of a sample-barcoded 5' primer and a J-beta primer mix characterized a second PCR of roughly 7 to 12 cycles. TCRdb reanalysed the 5' RACE reads using MiXCR and keeps one entry per CDR3 protein. In the table there are just over 1 million distinct CDR3 sequences, under 55% of which are singletons. Material for sequencing was blood. The receptors stem from an older woman in good health.

V is TRBV9 and J is TRBJ1-5; no reliable D call. This CDR3 has 17 amino acids. The V gene lost 3 bases and the J gene lost 2 bases, with 18 bases spanning the gap. Germline CDR1 is SGDLS and CDR2 is YYNGEE. This CDR3 reads CASSEMPGDPGNQPQHF. CDR3 bases: TGTGCCAGCAGCGAGATGCCCGGAGATCCCGGCAATCAGCCCCAGCATTTT.

The rearrangement joins TRBV4-1 to TRBJ2-7; D uncertain. The ends were cut back, 1 base at V and 0 bases at J, with 13 bases in the middle. This CDR3 has 16 residues. Germline V CDR1 and CDR2: MGHRA, YSYEKL. CDR3 sequence: CASSQAGGKSSYEQYF. DNA of the CDR3: TGCGCCAGCAGCCAAGCTGGTGGGAAAAGCTCCTACGAGCAGTACTTC.

In this sample, this clonotype turned up a few times. The chain combines TRBV6-5 with TRBJ2-1, with 14 positions matching TRBD2. Germline V gives CDR1 MNHEY, CDR2 SVGAGI. V trimming: 3 bases; J trimming: 7 bases; junction bases outside the gene matches: 5. CDR3 length: 16 residues. The CDR3 coding sequence is TGTGCCAGCAGTTATTGGGGACTAGCGGGAGCGAATGAGCAGTTCTTC. Its protein product is CASSYWGLAGANEQFF.

The V and J genes are TRBV10-1 and TRBJ2-1; tentatively, D is TRBD1 or TRBD2 (5 bases each). The CDR3 runs 13 residues. V dropped 0 bases and J dropped 10 bases, with 10 bases sitting between them. The germline CDR1 and CDR2 sequences are WNHNN and SYGVQD (reference sequence). The CDR3 nucleotides read TGCGCCAGCAGTGAGTCGAATCGGGGCGAGCAGTTCTTC. Translating gives CASSESNRGEQFF.

The rearrangement uses TRBV20-1 and TRBJ2-3, with 16 bases aligning to TRBD2. This CDR3 is built from 20 residues. Per germline, CDR1 DFQATT and CDR2 SNEGSKA (reference sequence). With 1 base clipped from V and 0 bases from J, the junction kept 10 bases outside the gene matches. The CDR3 nucleotides are TGCAGTGCTAGAGGGCCCACTCCGGGACTAGCGGGAGGGAGCACAGATACGCAGTATTTT. Translating gives CSARGPTPGLAGGSTDTQYF.

Many counts were recorded for this clonotype. The chain has TRBV29-1 and TRBJ2-7; D assignment may be TRBD1 or TRBD2 (5 bases each). Deletions cut 0 bases from V and 7 bases from J, with 7 bases between. The CDR3 has 11 amino acids. CDR1 and CDR2 (germline): SQVTM, ANQGSEA. The CDR3 sequence is CSVEEWGEQYF. CDR3 DNA sequence: TGCAGCGTTGAAGAATGGGGGGAGCAGTACTTC.

The rearrangement links TRBV25-1 to TRBJ2-1, with 7 bases fitting TRBD2. The CDR3 length is 17 residues. Germline assignment: CDR1 MGHDK and CDR2 SYGVNS. V was pared by 3 bases and J by 2 bases, with 10 bases of the junction left unmatched. The CDR3 DNA sequence: TGTGCCAGCAGTGATCCTAGCGGAGCTAGTGCCTACAATGAGCAGTTCTTC. Protein product: CASSDPSGASAYNEQFF.

This clonotype turned up a few times. The chain is built from TRBV11-3 and TRBJ2-7; D tentatively reads TRBD1 or TRBD2 (5 bases each). Germline V gene data show CDR1 as SGHNT and CDR2 as YENEEA. Trimming cost V 4 bases and J 5 bases, with 12 bases left between them. The CDR3 spans 13 residues. CDR3 nucleotide sequence: TGTGCCAGCAGCTCCTCTGGGACGCACGAGCAGTACTTC. It encodes CASSSSGTHEQYF.